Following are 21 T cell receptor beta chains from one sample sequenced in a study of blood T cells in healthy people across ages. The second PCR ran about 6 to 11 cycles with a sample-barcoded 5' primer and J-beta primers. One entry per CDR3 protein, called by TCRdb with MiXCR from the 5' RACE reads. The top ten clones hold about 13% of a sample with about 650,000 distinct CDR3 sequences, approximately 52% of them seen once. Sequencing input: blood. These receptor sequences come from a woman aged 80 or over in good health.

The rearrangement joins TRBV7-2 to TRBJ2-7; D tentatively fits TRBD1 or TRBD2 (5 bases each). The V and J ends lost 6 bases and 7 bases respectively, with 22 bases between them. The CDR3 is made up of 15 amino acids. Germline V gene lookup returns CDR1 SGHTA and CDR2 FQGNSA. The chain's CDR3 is CASRGPRILYNEQYF. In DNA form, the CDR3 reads TGTGCCAGCAGGGGACCCCGAATTCTATACAATGAGCAGTACTTC.

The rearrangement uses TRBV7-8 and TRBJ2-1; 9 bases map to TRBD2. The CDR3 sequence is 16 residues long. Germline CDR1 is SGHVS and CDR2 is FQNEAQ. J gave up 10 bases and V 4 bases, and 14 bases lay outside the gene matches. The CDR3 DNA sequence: TGTGCCAGCAGCTCATGGACTAGCGAGGCATCACTCGAGCAGTTCTTC. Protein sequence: CASSSWTSEASLEQFF.

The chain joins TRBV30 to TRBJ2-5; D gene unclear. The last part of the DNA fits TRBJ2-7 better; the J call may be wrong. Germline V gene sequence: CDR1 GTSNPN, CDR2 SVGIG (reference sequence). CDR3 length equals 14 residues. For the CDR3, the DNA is TGTGCCTGGAGTGTACGGCCAGGTAACTACGAGCAGTACTTC. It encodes CAWSVRPGNYEQYF.

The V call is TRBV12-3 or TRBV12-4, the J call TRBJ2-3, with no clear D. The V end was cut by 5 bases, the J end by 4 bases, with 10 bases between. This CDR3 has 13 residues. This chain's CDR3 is CASSIVRADTQYF. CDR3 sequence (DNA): TGTGCCAGCAGTATAGTGCGAGCAGATACGCAGTATTTT.

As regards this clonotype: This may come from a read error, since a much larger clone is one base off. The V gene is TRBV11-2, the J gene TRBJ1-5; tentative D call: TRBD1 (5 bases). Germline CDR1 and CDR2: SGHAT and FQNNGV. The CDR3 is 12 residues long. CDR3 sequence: CASSRGNQRQHF. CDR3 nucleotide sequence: TGTGCCAGCAGTAGGGGCAATCAGCGCCAGCATTTT.

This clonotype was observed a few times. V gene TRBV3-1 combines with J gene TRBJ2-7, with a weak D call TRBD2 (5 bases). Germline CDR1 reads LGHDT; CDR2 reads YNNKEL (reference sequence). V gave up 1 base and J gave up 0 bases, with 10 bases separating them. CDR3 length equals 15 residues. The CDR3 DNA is TGTGCCAGCAGCCAAGGCACCGGGGTCTCCTACGAGCAGTACTTC. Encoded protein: CASSQGTGVSYEQYF.

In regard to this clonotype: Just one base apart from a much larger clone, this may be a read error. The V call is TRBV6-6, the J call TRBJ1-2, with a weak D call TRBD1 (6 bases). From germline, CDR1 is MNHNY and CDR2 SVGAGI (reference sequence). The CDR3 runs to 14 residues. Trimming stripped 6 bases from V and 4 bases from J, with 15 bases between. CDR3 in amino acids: CASRPDWDIYGYTF. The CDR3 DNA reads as TGTGCCAGCAGACCCGACTGGGACATCTATGGCTACACCTTC.

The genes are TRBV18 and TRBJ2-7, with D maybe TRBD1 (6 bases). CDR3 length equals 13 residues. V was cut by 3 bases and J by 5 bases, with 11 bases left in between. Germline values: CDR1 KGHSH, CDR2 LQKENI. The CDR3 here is CASSPSRDNEQYF. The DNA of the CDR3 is TGTGCCAGCTCACCGAGTAGGGACAACGAGCAGTACTTC.

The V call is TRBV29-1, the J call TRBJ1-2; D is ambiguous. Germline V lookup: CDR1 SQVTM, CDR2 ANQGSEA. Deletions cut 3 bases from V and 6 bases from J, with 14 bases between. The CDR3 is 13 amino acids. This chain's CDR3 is CSVDEGGWDGYTF. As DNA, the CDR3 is TGCAGCGTTGACGAGGGAGGGTGGGATGGCTACACCTTC.

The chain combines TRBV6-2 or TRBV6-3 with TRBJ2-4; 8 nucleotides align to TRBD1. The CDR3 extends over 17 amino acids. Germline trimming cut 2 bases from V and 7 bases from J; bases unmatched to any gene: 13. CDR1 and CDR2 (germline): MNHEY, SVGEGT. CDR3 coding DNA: TGTGCCAGCAGTTACCACGCAGGGGGCGCGAGAGATAACATTCAGTACTTC. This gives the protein CASSYHAGGARDNIQYF.

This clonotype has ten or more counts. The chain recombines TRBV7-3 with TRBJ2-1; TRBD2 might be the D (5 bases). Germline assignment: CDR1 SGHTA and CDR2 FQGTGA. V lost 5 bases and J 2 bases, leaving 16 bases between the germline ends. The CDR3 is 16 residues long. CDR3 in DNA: TGTGCCAGCAGCCCGAGGGTAGGGTCGGCCTACAATGAGCAGTTCTTC. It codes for CASSPRVGSAYNEQFF.

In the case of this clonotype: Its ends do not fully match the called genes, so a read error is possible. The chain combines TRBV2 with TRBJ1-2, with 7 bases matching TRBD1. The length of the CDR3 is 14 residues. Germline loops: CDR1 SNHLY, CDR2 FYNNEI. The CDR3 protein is CASRPGTVLYGYTF. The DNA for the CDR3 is TGTGCCAGCAGGCCCGGGACAGTACTCTATGGTTACACCTTC.

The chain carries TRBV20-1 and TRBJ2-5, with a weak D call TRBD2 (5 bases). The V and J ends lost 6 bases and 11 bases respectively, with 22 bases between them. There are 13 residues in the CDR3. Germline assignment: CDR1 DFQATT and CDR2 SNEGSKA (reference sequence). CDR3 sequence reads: CSAPARSIGEQYF. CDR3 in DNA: TGCAGTGCCCCTGCCCGGTCAATCGGGGAGCAGTACTTC.

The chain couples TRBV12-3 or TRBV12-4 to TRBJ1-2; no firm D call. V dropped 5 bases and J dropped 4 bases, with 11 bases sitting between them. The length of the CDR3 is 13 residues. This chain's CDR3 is CASSEGVGYGYTF. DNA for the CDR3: TGTGCCAGCAGTGAGGGTGTTGGCTATGGCTACACCTTC.

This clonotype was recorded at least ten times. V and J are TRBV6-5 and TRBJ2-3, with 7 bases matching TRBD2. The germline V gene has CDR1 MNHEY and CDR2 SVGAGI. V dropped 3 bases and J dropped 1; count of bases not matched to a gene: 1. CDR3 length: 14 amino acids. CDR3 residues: CASSYAGGTDTQYF. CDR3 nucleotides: TGTGCCAGCAGTTATGCGGGGGGCACAGATACGCAGTATTTT.

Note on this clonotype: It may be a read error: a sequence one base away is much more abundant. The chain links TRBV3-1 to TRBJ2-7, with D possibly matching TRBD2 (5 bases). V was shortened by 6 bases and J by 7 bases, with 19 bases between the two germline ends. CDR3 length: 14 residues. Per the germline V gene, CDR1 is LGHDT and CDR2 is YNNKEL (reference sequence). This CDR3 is CASSPLRDYNEQYF. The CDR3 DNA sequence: TGTGCCAGCAGTCCCCTGCGTGACTACAATGAGCAGTACTTC.

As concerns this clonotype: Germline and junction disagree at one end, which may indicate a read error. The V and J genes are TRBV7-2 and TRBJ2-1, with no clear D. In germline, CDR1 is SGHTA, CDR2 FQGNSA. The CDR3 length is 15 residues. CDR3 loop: CASSPAQLTNNEQFF. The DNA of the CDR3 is TGTGCCAGCAGCCCCGCCCAACTAACTAACAATGAACAGTTCTTC. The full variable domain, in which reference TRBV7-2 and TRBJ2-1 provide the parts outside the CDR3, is GAGVSQSPSNKVTEKGKDVELRCDPISGHTALYWYRQSLGQGLEFLIYFQGNSAPDKSGLPSDRFSAERTGGSVSTLTIQRTQQEDSAVYLCASSPAQLTNNEQFFGPGTRLTVL.

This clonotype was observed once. In nucleotides, the CDR3 is TGTGCCAGCAGTGAAGGCGCACTTAAAGAGACCCAGTACTTC. Translation: CASSEGALKETQYF. The gene calls are TRBV2 and TRBJ2-7; no clear D gene. The end of the DNA fits TRBJ2-5 better, so the J call may be wrong. In germline, CDR1 is SNHLY, CDR2 FYNNEI. The CDR3 totals 14 residues.

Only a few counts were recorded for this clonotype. As DNA, the CDR3 is TGCAGTGCTAGTGGTCACCTTAGCAATCAGCCCCAGCATTTT. Protein product: CSASGHLSNQPQHF. The chain is built from TRBV20-1 and TRBJ1-5; no firm D call. The V gene's germline CDR1 is DFQATT and CDR2 SNEGSKA (reference sequence). V was pared by 3 bases and J by 0 bases, with 9 bases between. This CDR3 is 14 amino acids long.

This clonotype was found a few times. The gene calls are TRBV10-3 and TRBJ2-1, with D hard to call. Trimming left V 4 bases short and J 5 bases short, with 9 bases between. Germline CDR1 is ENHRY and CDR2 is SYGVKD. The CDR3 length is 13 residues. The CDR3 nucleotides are TGTGCCATCAGTGCCGGAAGGGACAATGAGCAGTTCTTC. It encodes CAISAGRDNEQFF.

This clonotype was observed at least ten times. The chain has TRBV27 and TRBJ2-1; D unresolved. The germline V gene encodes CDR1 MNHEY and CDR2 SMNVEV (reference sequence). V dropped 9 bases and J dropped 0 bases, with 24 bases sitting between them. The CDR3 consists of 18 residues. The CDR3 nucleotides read TGTGCCAGAAGGAAACCACTCTGGGCACCGAGCTCCTACAATGAGCAGTTCTTC. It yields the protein CARRKPLWAPSSYNEQFF.